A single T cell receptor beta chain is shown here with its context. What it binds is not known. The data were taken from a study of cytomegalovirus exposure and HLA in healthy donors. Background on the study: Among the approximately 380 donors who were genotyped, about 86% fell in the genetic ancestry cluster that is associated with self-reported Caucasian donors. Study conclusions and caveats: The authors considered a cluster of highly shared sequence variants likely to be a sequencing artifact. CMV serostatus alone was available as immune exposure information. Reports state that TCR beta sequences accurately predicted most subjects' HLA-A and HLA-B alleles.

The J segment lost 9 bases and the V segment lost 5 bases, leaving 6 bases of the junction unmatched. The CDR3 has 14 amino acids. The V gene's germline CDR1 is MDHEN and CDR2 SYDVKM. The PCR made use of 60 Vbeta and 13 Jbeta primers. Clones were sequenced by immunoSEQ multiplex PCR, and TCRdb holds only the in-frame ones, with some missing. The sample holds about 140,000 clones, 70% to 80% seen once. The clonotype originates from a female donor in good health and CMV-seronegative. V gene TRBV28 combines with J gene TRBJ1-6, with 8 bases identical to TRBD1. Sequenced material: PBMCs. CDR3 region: CASSTWTGRSPLHF. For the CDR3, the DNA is TGTGCCAGCAGTACGTGGACAGGGCGTTCACCCCTCCACTTT.